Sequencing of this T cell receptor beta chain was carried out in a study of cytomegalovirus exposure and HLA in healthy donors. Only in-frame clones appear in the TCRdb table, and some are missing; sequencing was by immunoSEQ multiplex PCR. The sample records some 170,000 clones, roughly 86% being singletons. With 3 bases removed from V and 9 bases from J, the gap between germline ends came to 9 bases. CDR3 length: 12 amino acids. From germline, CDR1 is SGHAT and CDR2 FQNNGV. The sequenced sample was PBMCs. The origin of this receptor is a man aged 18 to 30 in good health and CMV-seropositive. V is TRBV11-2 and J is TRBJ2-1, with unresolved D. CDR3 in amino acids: CASSLAAPEQFF. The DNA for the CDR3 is TGTGCCAGCAGCTTGGCGGCGCCTGAGCAGTTCTTC.